The 22 T cell receptor beta chains reported below all come from one sample, sequenced in a study of blood T cells in healthy people across ages. PCR was performed a second time for about 6 to 12 cycles using a sample-barcoded 5' primer and a J-beta primer mix. One entry per CDR3 protein, called by TCRdb with MiXCR from the 5' RACE reads. Of around 500,000 distinct CDR3 sequences listed, under 55% are singletons. The sample comprised blood. These receptors were taken from a man older than 75 in good health.

There are a few counts of this clonotype. CDR3 DNA sequence: TGCAGTGTCGCGACTAGCGGGAGGGTAGCTGAGCAGTTCTTC. The encoded protein is CSVATSGRVAEQFF. The chain employs TRBV20-1 and TRBJ2-1; 14 bases match TRBD2. Per germline, CDR1 DFQATT and CDR2 SNEGSKA (reference sequence). The V segment lost 7 bases and the J segment 9 bases; nucleotides outside the gene matches: 8. This CDR3 contains 14 residues.

This chain links TRBV7-2 with TRBJ1-2, with 9 bases identical to TRBD1. The CDR3 is 17 residues long. The J segment lost 3 bases and the V segment lost 5 bases, leaving 13 bases of the junction unmatched. CDR1 and CDR2 (germline): SGHTA, FQGNSA. The chain's CDR3 is CASSPHPGQGIDYGYTF. In DNA form, the CDR3 reads TGTGCCAGCAGCCCCCATCCGGGACAGGGTATTGACTATGGCTACACCTTC.

V usage is TRBV5-5 and J usage is TRBJ2-3; 7 bases map to TRBD2. The V segment lost 4 bases and the J segment 2 bases; nucleotides outside the gene matches: 10. Germline CDR1 is SGHKS and CDR2 is YYEKEE (reference sequence). The CDR3 consists of 16 residues. Here the CDR3 DNA reads TGTGCCAGCAGCGCCGGTGGGGGGGAAAACACAGATACGCAGTATTTT. Amino acid sequence: CASSAGGGENTDTQYF.

This clonotype came up a few times. The V gene is TRBV27, the J gene TRBJ1-1; 10 bases are a match to TRBD1. Germline CDR1 is MNHEY and CDR2 is SMNVEV (reference sequence). V trimming: 9 bases; J trimming: 5 bases; junction bases outside the gene matches: 6. CDR3 length: 13 residues. The CDR3: CASRTGGHTEAFF. CDR3 sequence (DNA): TGTGCCAGTCGGACAGGGGGTCATACTGAAGCTTTCTTT.

This chain links TRBV18 with TRBJ2-7; perhaps TRBD2 as D (6 bases). There are 13 residues in the CDR3. Trimming removed 2 bases from V and 6 bases from J, with 11 bases in between. Germline assignment: CDR1 KGHSH and CDR2 LQKENI. CDR3 DNA sequence: TGTGCCAGCTCACCAATCGAGGAGGGCGAGCAGTACTTC. Translation gives CASSPIEEGEQYF. Together with reference TRBV18 and TRBJ2-7, the CDR3 gives the full variable domain: NAGVMQNPRHLVRRRGQEARLRCSPMKGHSHVYWYRQLPEEGLKFMVYLQKENIIDESGMPKERFSAEFPKEGPSILRIQQVVRGDSAAYFCASSPIEEGEQYFGPGTRLTVT.

The CDR3 nucleotides read TGCAGTGCCAGATGGGCCGCCCAAGAGACCCAGTACTTC. Translating it yields CSARWAAQETQYF. This rearrangement joins TRBV20-1 to TRBJ2-5; the D is unclear. The CDR3 runs to 13 residues. Trimming cost V 6 bases and J 1 base, with 12 bases left between them. Germline V gene data show CDR1 as DFQATT and CDR2 as SNEGSKA (reference sequence).

This chain links TRBV7-2 with TRBJ2-7, with 9 bases matching TRBD2. V lost 1 base, J lost 4 bases, and 11 bases stayed unmatched. The CDR3 loop spans 17 amino acids. The germline V gene encodes CDR1 SGHTA and CDR2 FQGNSA. The CDR3 region has the DNA TGTGCCAGCAGCTTAGTAGGTAGCGGGAGCAGCAGTTACGAGCAGTACTTC. Protein sequence: CASSLVGSGSSSYEQYF.

A few counts support this clonotype. The V and J genes are TRBV9 and TRBJ1-6; D is unresolved. The germline V gene has CDR1 SGDLS and CDR2 YYNGEE. Between the trimmed V and J ends, which lost 3 bases and 7 bases, there was a span of 11 bases. The CDR3 extends over 14 amino acids. CDR3 loop: CASSAYMGNSPLHF. The CDR3 bases are TGTGCCAGCAGCGCCTACATGGGAAATTCACCCCTCCACTTT.

The V call is TRBV28, the J call TRBJ2-5, with D perhaps TRBD1 or TRBD2 (5 bases each). Germline V gene data show CDR1 as MDHEN and CDR2 as SYDVKM. The ends were cut back, 3 bases at V and 2 bases at J, with 10 bases in the middle. There are 14 residues in the CDR3. The CDR3 bases are TGTGCCAGCAGTTTGGGACGGCCACAAGAGACCCAGTACTTC. Translating gives CASSLGRPQETQYF.

The chain employs TRBV12-3 or TRBV12-4 and TRBJ1-2, with 7 bases fitting TRBD1. The CDR3 totals 12 residues. Unmatched junction bases numbered 3, after V lost 3 bases and J lost 8 bases. Here the CDR3 reads CASSFGTVGYTF. The CDR3, as DNA: TGTGCCAGCAGTTTTGGGACAGTGGGCTACACCTTC.

This clonotype was observed a handful of times. This chain links TRBV7-9 with TRBJ2-3, with D perhaps matching TRBD1 (5 bases). Trimming left V 6 bases short and J 2 bases short, with 12 bases between. The CDR3 covers 14 residues. CDR1 is SEHNR, CDR2 FQNEAQ, per germline (reference sequence). CDR3: CASRPQGTTDTQYF. Here the CDR3 DNA reads TGTGCCAGCAGACCCCAGGGTACCACAGATACGCAGTATTTT.

The chain joins TRBV5-5 to TRBJ2-1; tentatively, D is TRBD1 (6 bases). This CDR3 contains 18 residues. With 2 bases removed from V and 6 bases from J, the gap between germline ends came to 24 bases. Germline values: CDR1 SGHKS, CDR2 YYEKEE (reference sequence). CDR3 bases: TGTGCCAGCAGCTTCAGGCCAGGGGATCCCCAGTTCTCCAATGAGCAGTTCTTC. It yields the protein CASSFRPGDPQFSNEQFF.

This sequence joins TRBV28 and TRBJ2-7, with 7 bases lining up with TRBD2. Germline V gene sequence: CDR1 MDHEN, CDR2 SYDVKM. The ends lost 4 bases at V and 0 bases at J; junction bases unmatched: 6. This CDR3 comprises 15 residues. The CDR3, as DNA: TGTGCCAGCAGTTCCCCTAGCGGTCCCTCCTACGAGCAGTACTTC. This translates into CASSSPSGPSYEQYF.

The V and J genes are TRBV4-3 and TRBJ1-1; possibly TRBD1 for D (5 bases). The CDR3 is made up of 14 amino acids. V lost 0 bases and J lost 8, with 13 bases in between. Germline assignment: CDR1 LGHNA and CDR2 YSLEER. The CDR3 spells CASSQDGAEREAFF. In nucleotides, the CDR3 is TGCGCCAGCAGCCAAGACGGGGCGGAACGGGAAGCTTTCTTT.

The V gene is TRBV7-9, the J gene TRBJ2-4; 8 bases line up with TRBD2. The closer fit of TRBJ2-7 to the DNA end suggests the J call may be wrong. This CDR3 comprises 15 residues. CDR1 is SEHNR and CDR2 is FQNEAQ in the germline V gene (reference sequence). Written as DNA, the CDR3 is TGTGCCAGTAGTCCACAGACCAGCGGGGGATACGAGCAGTACTTC. The encoded protein is CASSPQTSGGYEQYF.

The V and J genes are TRBV29-1 and TRBJ1-4; D possibly corresponds to TRBD1 (5 bases). V lost 6 bases and J lost 4, with 15 bases in between. The germline CDR1 and CDR2 sequences are SQVTM and ANQGSEA. The CDR3 totals 14 residues. This chain's CDR3 is CSVQRRDCNEKLFF. CDR3 sequence (DNA): TGCAGCGTCCAACGGAGGGACTGTAATGAAAAACTGTTTTTT.

This clonotype was found a few times. The V and J genes are TRBV27 and TRBJ2-4; unclear D gene. Deletions cut 5 bases from V and 0 bases from J, with 11 bases between. The germline V gene encodes CDR1 MNHEY and CDR2 SMNVEV (reference sequence). This CDR3 comprises 15 residues. The CDR3 bases are TGTGCCAGCAGTCGCGACACATTAGCCAAAAACATTCAGTACTTC. Its translation: CASSRDTLAKNIQYF.

This clonotype has a handful of counts. The rearrangement uses TRBV7-2 and TRBJ1-5; unclear D gene. Germline CDR1 SGHTA, CDR2 FQGNSA. The CDR3 spans 13 residues. Trimming took 5 bases from V and 7 from J, leaving 12 bases between them. CDR3 loop: CASSPNGGQPQHF. DNA of the CDR3: TGTGCCAGCAGCCCAAATGGTGGGCAGCCCCAGCATTTT.

The J gene is TRBJ1-2, the V gene TRBV7-2; D not resolved. Germline V gives CDR1 SGHTA, CDR2 FQGNSA. Trimming took 1 base from V and 6 from J, leaving 12 bases between them. The CDR3 extends over 14 amino acids. This CDR3 is CASSLVGEAHGYTF. CDR3 in DNA: TGTGCCAGCAGCTTAGTTGGGGAGGCCCATGGCTACACCTTC.

This chain uses TRBV7-9 with TRBJ2-5; D is perhaps TRBD2 (6 bases). There are 12 residues in the CDR3. Trimming pared 5 bases from V and 11 bases from J, leaving 15 bases between. The germline CDR1 and CDR2 sequences are SEHNR and FQNEAQ (reference sequence). The CDR3 region has the DNA TGTGCCAGCAGCCAGCTAGCGAGTGAGCAGTACTTC. It translates to CASSQLASEQYF.

The J gene is TRBJ2-7, the V gene TRBV6-2 or TRBV6-3, with D maybe TRBD2 (5 bases). CDR1 and CDR2 (germline): MNHEY, SVGEGT. V was clipped by 11 bases and J by 3 bases, with 11 bases between them. This CDR3 contains 11 residues. CDR3 DNA sequence: TGTGCCGGCGGGTCATACTACGAGCAGTACTTC. Translated, it gives CAGGSYYEQYF.

This clonotype came up a few times. This chain connects TRBV7-9 to TRBJ1-6; 9 nucleotides match TRBD1. V shed 2 bases, J shed 6 bases, and the junction held 8 bases outside the gene matches. CDR1 is SEHNR, CDR2 FQNEAQ, per germline (reference sequence). This CDR3 is built from 17 residues. CDR3 coding DNA: TGTGCCAGCAGCTTACCACAGGGGGCGCCTGGTAATTCACCCCTCCACTTT. This sequence encodes CASSLPQGAPGNSPLHF.